The 17 T cell receptor beta chains reported below all come from one sample, sequenced in a study of cytomegalovirus exposure and HLA in healthy donors. This PCR relied on a set of 60 Vbeta primers and 13 Jbeta primers. The method was immunoSEQ multiplex PCR; TCRdb's version includes in-frame clones alone and lacks a portion of them. The top ten clones hold 1.9% of a sample with about 130,000 clones, approximately 80% of them seen once. The sequencing input was PBMCs. The origin of the receptors is a man aged 45 to 65 in good health and CMV-seronegative.

The chain recombines TRBV19 with TRBJ2-2; TRBD2 is a possible D gene (6 bases). The CDR3 extends over 15 amino acids. Germline V gene data show CDR1 as LNHDA and CDR2 as SQIVND (reference sequence). V lost 6 bases to trimming and J lost 0 bases, with 11 bases between them. The CDR3 DNA is TGTGCCAGTAGATCGGGGGTCGCGAACACCGGGGAGCTGTTTTTT. Its protein product is CASRSGVANTGELFF.

This chain joins TRBV7-2 and TRBJ2-5; possibly TRBD1 for D (5 bases). The last part of the DNA fits TRBJ2-7 better; the J call may be wrong. The CDR3 is made up of 17 amino acids. Germline lookup yields CDR1 SGHTA and CDR2 FQGNSA. The CDR3 sequence is CASSLAQNPPGYYEQYF. The CDR3 bases are TGTGCCAGCAGCTTAGCGCAAAACCCCCCAGGGTACTACGAGCAGTACTTC.

The chain employs TRBV6-6 and TRBJ1-2, with D unresolved. The CDR3 is 13 residues long. CDR1 is MNHNY and CDR2 is SVGAGI in the germline V gene (reference sequence). The V end was cut by 5 bases, the J end by 8 bases, with 15 bases between. CDR3 protein: CASSPNHSGGYTF. The CDR3 coding sequence is TGTGCCAGCAGTCCTAATCACTCAGGCGGCTACACCTTC.

This rearrangement joins TRBV6-5 to TRBJ1-2, with no clear D. The CDR3 runs to 14 residues. Per the germline V gene, CDR1 is MNHEY and CDR2 is SVGAGI. V was cut by 5 bases and J by 4 bases, with 14 bases left in between. As DNA, the CDR3 is TGTGCCAGCAGTCCCCCGGGGTATACCTATGGCTACACCTTC. Residues: CASSPPGYTYGYTF.

The chain has TRBV6-5 and TRBJ1-1; D gene ambiguous. The CDR3 consists of 9 residues. The germline V and J ends were trimmed by 11 bases and 11 bases, with 12 bases remaining between them. Germline CDR1 and CDR2: MNHEY and SVGAGI. This chain's CDR3 is CAPRFVAFF. As DNA, the CDR3 is TGTGCCCCTCGGTTCGTGGCTTTCTTT.

This sequence joins TRBV5-1 and TRBJ2-2; TRBD1 is a possible D gene (5 bases). The CDR3 extends over 15 amino acids. V was cut by 1 base and J by 2 bases, with 9 bases left in between. Germline CDR1 reads SGHRS; CDR2 reads YFSETQ. CDR3 protein: CASSLTGPNTGELFF. CDR3 sequence (DNA): TGCGCCAGCAGCTTGACAGGCCCCAACACCGGGGAGCTGTTTTTT.

The chain has TRBV6-1 and TRBJ2-4; possibly TRBD1 for D (6 bases). Germline V lookup: CDR1 MNHNS, CDR2 SASEGT. CDR3 length equals 13 residues. Trimming cost V 6 bases and J 5 bases, with 11 bases left between them. CDR3 in DNA: TGTGCCAGCAGGGACAGAGGGCAAAACATTCAGTACTTC. It is translated as CASRDRGQNIQYF.

CDR3 coding DNA: TGTGCCAGCAGCTCCACAGGGGGCAATTCACCCCTCCACTTT. This translates into CASSSTGGNSPLHF. V usage is TRBV7-2 and J usage is TRBJ1-6; 9 nucleotides agree with TRBD1. The CDR3 runs 14 residues. Germline CDR1 SGHTA, CDR2 FQGNSA. Trimming at V came to 4 bases and at J to 7 bases, leaving 2 bases not matched to a gene.

V is TRBV5-4 and J is TRBJ1-1; 10 bases align to TRBD1. This CDR3 is 17 amino acids long. V lost 4 bases and J lost 1; bases outside the gene matches: 10. Germline values: CDR1 SGHNT, CDR2 YYREEE (reference sequence). This chain's CDR3 is CASSGRAGQGPNTEAFF. The CDR3 DNA follows: TGTGCCAGCAGCGGGAGGGCGGGACAGGGGCCGAACACTGAAGCTTTCTTT.

The rearrangement links TRBV5-6 to TRBJ2-3, with 8 nucleotides matching TRBD1. V trimming: 3 bases; J trimming: 3 bases; junction bases outside the gene matches: 3. The CDR3 loop spans 14 amino acids. Germline V gives CDR1 SGHDT, CDR2 YYEEEE. CDR3 residues: CASSSRGRTDTQYF. The DNA of the CDR3 is TGTGCCAGCAGCTCCAGGGGGCGGACAGATACGCAGTATTTT.

The chain has TRBV5-1 and TRBJ2-3; possible D gene TRBD1, 6 bases. CDR3 size: 19 residues. Germline V gene data show CDR1 as SGHRS and CDR2 as YFSETQ. V shed 1 base and J shed 3 bases, with 24 bases lying between them. The CDR3 region is CASSLRRVGVDRITDTQYF. The CDR3 DNA sequence: TGCGCCAGCAGCTTGCGTCGGGTGGGCGTCGACAGGATAACAGATACGCAGTATTTT. Combining the CDR3 with reference TRBV5-1 and TRBJ2-3 gives the whole variable domain KAGVTQTPRYLIKTRGQQVTLSCSPISGHRSVSWYQQTPGQGLQFLFEYFSETQRNKGNFPGRFSGRQFSNSRSEMNVSTLELGDSALYLCASSLRRVGVDRITDTQYFGPGTRLTVL.

This chain connects TRBV2 to TRBJ1-1; a possible D gene is TRBD1 (5 bases). Germline CDR1 SNHLY, CDR2 FYNNEI. The CDR3 has 11 amino acids. The germline V and J ends were trimmed by 7 bases and 7 bases, with 10 bases remaining between them. In DNA, the CDR3 is TGTGCCAGCATCGGACAATTTGAAGCTTTCTTT. Translating it yields CASIGQFEAFF.

About this clone itself: Mismatch with germline at one junction end may stem from a read error. The rearrangement links TRBV7-9 to TRBJ1-1; TRBD1 agrees at 9 bases. CDR1 is SEHNR and CDR2 is FQNEAQ in the germline V gene (reference sequence). The length of the CDR3 is 12 residues. The CDR3 nucleotides are TGTTCCAGCAGCTACGGACAGGGGGAAGCTTTCTTT. Translating it yields CSSSYGQGEAFF.

V usage is TRBV5-6 and J usage is TRBJ1-5, with 9 bases that match TRBD1. The junction had 5 bases not matched to a gene; V was cut back by 4 bases and J by 6 bases. This CDR3 comprises 14 residues. Germline CDR1 SGHDT, CDR2 YYEEEE. The CDR3 DNA sequence: TGTGCCAGCAGCCCGGACAGGGGTGGTCAGCCCCAGCATTTT. It codes for CASSPDRGGQPQHF.

This clone came up once. The rearrangement joins TRBV4-2 to TRBJ2-3, with D maybe TRBD2 (6 bases). The CDR3 covers 16 residues. Germline V lookup: CDR1 LGHNA, CDR2 YNFKEQ. The germline V and J ends were trimmed by 2 bases and 5 bases, with 17 bases remaining between them. The CDR3 loop is CASSQLMGMGGDTQYF. The DNA of the CDR3 is TGTGCCAGCAGCCAACTGATGGGTATGGGGGGAGATACGCAGTATTTT.

The V call is TRBV21-1, the J call TRBJ1-5. TRBV21-1 is a listed pseudogene. The CDR3 is 16 amino acids. DNA for the CDR3: TGTGCCAGCAGCAGGTGGGGAGGCAGGGACAATCAGCCCCAGCATTTT. Translation: CASSRWGGRDNQPQHF.

This clone was seen a handful of times. This chain uses TRBV2 with TRBJ1-1; D remains ambiguous. Germline-derived CDR1 and CDR2 are SNHLY and FYNNEI. CDR3 length equals 13 residues. Trimming stripped 4 bases from V and 1 base from J, with 7 bases between. CDR3: CASSVYKNTEAFF. In nucleotides, the CDR3 is TGTGCCAGCAGTGTTTATAAGAACACTGAAGCTTTCTTT. The full variable domain, completed using reference TRBV2 and TRBJ1-1, is EPEVTQTPSHQVTQMGQEVILRCVPISNHLYFYWYRQILGQKVEFLVSFYNNEISEKSEIFDDQFSVERPDGSNFTLKIRSTKLEDSAMYFCASSVYKNTEAFFGQGTRLTVV.